Sequencing of this TCR beta chain was carried out in a study of spatial heterogeneity in lung cancer. Study-level points and caveats: Estimated TCR-seq coverage of tumor T cells was only around 7% for alpha chains. For beta chains, the corresponding estimate was about 12%. It was found that expanded intratumoral alpha and beta TCR counts tracked tumor mutation counts.

Specified time point: sample taken at primary tumor resection. CDR3 size: 14 residues. V lost 6 bases to trimming and J lost 9 bases; unmatched junction nucleotides: 6. In the case of this clonotype: Antigen unknown.

TCRdb processed the 5' RACE reads anew with MiXCR; each CDR3 protein has one entry. Among nearly 3,000 distinct CDR3 sequences listed, about 6.6% were seen once. The clonotype comes from a female donor with early-stage non-small cell lung cancer. This rearrangement joins TRBV12-3 or TRBV12-4 to TRBJ2-1, with 12 nucleotides matching TRBD2. Source: lung tumor tissue, taken at surgery. The CDR3 DNA follows: TGTGCCAGCAGACCTAGCGGGGGGGCTGGTGAGCAGTTCTTC. Residues: CASRPSGGAGEQFF.